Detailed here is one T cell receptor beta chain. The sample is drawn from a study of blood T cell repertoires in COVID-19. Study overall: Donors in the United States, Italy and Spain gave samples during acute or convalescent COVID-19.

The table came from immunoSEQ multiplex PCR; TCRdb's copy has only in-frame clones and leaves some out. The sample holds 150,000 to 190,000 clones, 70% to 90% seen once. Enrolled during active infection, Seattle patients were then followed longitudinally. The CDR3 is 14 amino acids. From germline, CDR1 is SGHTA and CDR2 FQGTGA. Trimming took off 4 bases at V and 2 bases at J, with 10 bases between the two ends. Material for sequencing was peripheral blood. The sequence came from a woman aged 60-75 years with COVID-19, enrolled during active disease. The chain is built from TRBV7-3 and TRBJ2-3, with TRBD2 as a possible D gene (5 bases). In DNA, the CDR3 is TGTGCCAGCAGCTCCCGAGGGTACACAGATACGCAGTATTTT. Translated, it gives CASSSRGYTDTQYF.